Given below is one TCR beta chain in context. This clonotype was picked up a small number of times. What antigen it recognizes has not been identified. Within one base of it there is no much larger clone, and no base qualities were kept. As encoded in the germline V gene, CDR1 is MNHEY while CDR2 is SVGAGI. Here V drops 7 bases and J drops 14 bases, and the junction holds 8 bases not matched to any gene. There are 12 amino acids in the CDR3, from cysteine to phenylalanine inclusive. Only the CDR3 DNA is retained, 36 bases long and in frame from the first base. The time point label here, explained by the study, means: patch test 1, 2 weeks after DPC sensitization. In light of the paper, this sample's treatment or condition label describes: therapeutic diphenylcyclopropenone sensitization with weekly scalp DPC. Blood at each patch-test visit was drawn before the patch test was applied. Patients were eligible if aged 18 to 70, diagnosed with alopecia and judged suitable for DPC therapy, and pregnant patients were excluded. Total RNA was extracted from unfractionated whole blood that had been collected in Tempus Blood RNA tubes.

The record originates from a study of human T cells and chemical hapten exposure (dated by TCRdb to the early 2020s). Study-level background: For sensitization, 2% DPC in acetone was applied to a 2 cm by 2 cm area of upper inner arm skin. Throughout the study period of 20 to 30 weeks, patients also received therapeutic DPC doses to the scalp every week. Patch testing was done on the upper back using Finn chambers containing 0.01% DPC, and results were scored after 6 days according to International Contact Dermatitis Research Group standards. The mostly female patient cohort included alopecia areata with under or over 50% scalp involvement, alopecia totalis and alopecia universalis. The libraries were sequenced as a pool, and the TCR yield per sample differed mostly because of small variations in library volumes within the pool. Peripheral blood TCR repertoire changes were tracked in vivo in alopecia patients during primary and secondary sensitization to the hapten diphenylcyclopropenone (DPC). Blood samples were taken from patients before sensitization (week 0) and at 2, 6 and about 24 weeks after DPC sensitization. Blood for TCR sequencing was provided by twenty-nine alopecia patients at one to four time points (pre-sensitization, 2, 6 and 24 weeks).

Library construction relied on RACE. This sample was sequenced with a NextSeq 500. Library preparation attached unique molecular identifiers to individual cDNA molecules for quantitative, reproducible TCR counting. For every blood RNA sample, sequencing covered both the TCR alpha and TCR beta chains. As for the original processing: A median of approximately 96,000 TCRs per sample was observed, with a range of roughly 23,224 to 750,000. The Decombinator software suite was used to annotate the V, J and CDR3 of the TCR reads. To make PS versus PT1 abundance plots, every sample was subsampled to the same number of TCRs (28,000). Expanded TCRs were defined as absent before sensitization and observed at least eight times at the 2-week time point. The public reads were reanalyzed by TCRdb: fastp trimming at Q25, MiXCR alignment, in-frame beta chains only. Rows with a matching CDR3 protein are joined into one entry that keeps the most common DNA and genes. These V and J calls are TCRdb output, not the study's own analysis. The sample table contains roughly 200,000 distinct CDR3 sequences; only one count was recorded for approximately 20% of them. The top ten clones comprise approximately 6.4% of the sample.

Results and caveats for the whole study, not just this receptor: After repeated subsampling, changes were observed in the strength of the expansion versus patch-test correlation and in the threshold at which the correlation became significant. DPC sensitization did not change the number of TCRs with a frequency above 1 in 1000, and there was no evidence of changes in global repertoire structure. Expanded TCRs formed significantly more large CDR3 similarity clusters than pre-sensitization or healthy control sets, consistent with antigen-driven responses. A positive correlation was found between the number of PT1 expanded TCRs and patch test score, with significance reached at thresholds 8, 16 and 32 but not 4. Because every patient had alopecia, a presumed autoimmune disease, the patients' immune response might differ from that of healthy individuals.

The sequences come from whole blood, collected in connection with sensitization to the hapten diphenylcyclopropenone (DPC). Here the chain combines TRBV6-5 and TRBJ1-6; 7 nucleotides in the junction match TRBD1. The sequence came from a woman between 50 and 59 years old with alopecia areata. Some clones in this sample may be carry-over from other donors' samples. The sequence in DNA is TGTGCCAGCACGAGACAGGGATACACCCTCCACTTT. It is translated as CASTRQGYTLHF.